The 16 T cell receptor beta chains reported below all come from one sample, sequenced in a study of tumor-infiltrating lymphocytes in primary liver carcinoma. The researchers produced TCR beta cDNA from 500 to 550 ng total RNA with a constant-region primer. Libraries covering TCR beta were generated through three nested multiplex PCR rounds (using a slightly modified ARM-PCR). PCR rounds one and two used TRBV1-TRBV30 forward primers with a C-beta reverse primer for about 11 cycles each. MiXCR was run by TCRdb on the multiplex PCR reads, yielding one entry per CDR3 protein. The data contain a few hundred thousand distinct CDR3 sequences, about three fifths of them seen just once; the ten biggest clones take up about 15%. The authors took blood RNA from unsorted whole blood and also extracted germline DNA. Sequenced material: peripheral blood. Source of these receptors: a young woman with primary liver carcinoma and hepatitis B virus infection.

As DNA, the CDR3 is TGTGCCAGCAGTGACCCAACAGGGACGGAGACCCAGTACTTC. Residues: CASSDPTGTETQYF. The chain couples TRBV25-1 to TRBJ2-5; D perhaps matches TRBD1 (6 bases). Germline CDR1 reads MGHDK; CDR2 reads SYGVNS. This CDR3 comprises 14 residues. Between the trimmed V and J ends, which lost 3 bases and 5 bases, there was a span of 13 bases. Full variable domain (missing parts from reference TRBV25-1 and TRBJ2-5): EADIYQTPRYLVIGTGKKITLECSQTMGHDKMYWYQQDPGMELHLIHYSYGVNSTEKGDLSSESTVSRIRTEHFPLTLESARPSHTSQYLCASSDPTGTETQYFGPGTRLLVL.

This clonotype was observed a few times. A junction boundary mismatches the germline segment, possibly from a read error. This chain connects TRBV6-5 to TRBJ2-1, with 7 bases identical to TRBD2. Germline CDR1 reads MNHEY; CDR2 reads SVGAGI. The CDR3 has 16 amino acids. The CDR3 region is CASSYSAGVSDNGQFF. CDR3 coding DNA: TGTGCCAGCAGTTACTCGGCGGGAGTCTCTGACAATGGGCAGTTCTTC.

This sequence joins TRBV4-1 and TRBJ2-7; 7 bases are shared with TRBD2. Looked up from germline, CDR1 is MGHRA and CDR2 is YSYEKL. Trimming removed 4 bases from V and 6 bases from J; junction bases left unmatched: 15. The CDR3 consists of 16 residues. The CDR3: CASSRKAGEGFLEQYF. For the CDR3, the DNA is TGCGCCAGCAGCCGGAAGGCGGGGGAGGGGTTTCTCGAGCAGTACTTC.

The CDR3 spells CASSSRDMDSYEQYF. CDR3 nucleotide sequence: TGTGCCAGCAGCTCCCGGGACATGGACTCCTACGAGCAGTACTTC. V usage is TRBV12-3 or TRBV12-4 and J usage is TRBJ2-7, with D possibly TRBD1 on 6 matching bases. The CDR3 is 15 amino acids. The V end lost 6 bases, the J end lost 0 bases, and 15 bases lay between the germline ends.

The V gene is TRBV28, the J gene TRBJ1-2; 10 positions agree with TRBD1. CDR3 size: 15 residues. From germline, CDR1 is MDHEN and CDR2 SYDVKM. With V trimmed by 6 bases and J by 2 bases, 6 bases remained unmatched. The CDR3 is CASRYRDRGNYGYTF. In nucleotides, the CDR3 is TGTGCCAGCAGATACCGGGACAGGGGCAACTATGGCTACACCTTC.

The V gene is TRBV29-1, the J gene TRBJ2-7; 15 nucleotides line up with TRBD2. The CDR3 sequence is 16 residues long. In germline, CDR1 is SQVTM, CDR2 ANQGSEA. V gave up 1 base and J gave up 4 bases; unmatched junction bases: 5. CDR3 region: CSVEAGLAGGGYEQYF. CDR3 nucleotides: TGCAGCGTTGAAGCGGGACTAGCGGGAGGTGGGTACGAGCAGTACTTC.

The V and J genes are TRBV14 and TRBJ2-5; TRBD2 might be the D (6 bases). Germline V CDR1 and CDR2: SGHDN, FVKESK. V was trimmed by 5 bases and J by 4 bases, leaving 20 bases between them. This CDR3 comprises 16 residues. DNA of the CDR3: TGTGCCAGCAGCTACCTCGGGAGACAGTCGGGAGAGACCCAGTACTTC. It is translated as CASSYLGRQSGETQYF.

There are a few counts of this clonotype. An end of the junction differs from the germline gene, which may be a read error. The chain has TRBV11-2 and TRBJ1-3; D gene unclear. The length of the CDR3 is 18 residues. CDR1 and CDR2 (germline): SGHAT, FQNNGV. The CDR3 here is CASSLDLGWKSSENTIYF. The CDR3 DNA reads TGTGCCAGCAGCTTAGATCTAGGATGGAAGAGCTCTGAAAACACCATATATTTT.

This clonotype turned up a few times. V usage is TRBV28 and J usage is TRBJ2-1; D might be TRBD2 (5 bases). Germline CDR1 and CDR2: MDHEN and SYDVKM. V dropped 5 bases and J dropped 10 bases, with 24 bases sitting between them. The CDR3 has 16 amino acids. The CDR3 region has the DNA TGTGCCAGCAGTCTACTTGGTGACTCGATATCGGGGGAGCAGTTCTTC. Translating it yields CASSLLGDSISGEQFF.

In its sample, this clonotype was seen once. At one of its ends the junction is not consistent with the germline gene, which may arise from a read error. The rearrangement links TRBV11-3 to TRBJ2-1; D not resolved. The CDR3 totals 13 residues. The V gene's germline CDR1 is SGHNT and CDR2 YENEEA. In nucleotides, the CDR3 is TGTGCCATCAGCTTAGTAGGCCACAATGAGCTGTTCTTC. It yields the protein CAISLVGHNELFF. The variable domain in full, completed from reference TRBV11-3 and TRBJ2-1, reads EAGVVQSPRYKIIEKKQPVAFWCNPISGHNTLYWYLQNLGQGPELLIRYENEEAVDDSQLPKDRFSAERLKGVDSTLKIQPAELGDSAVYLCAISLVGHNELFFGPGTRLTVL.

For this clonotype: At one end, the junction sequence differs from germline, possibly due to a read error. The chain carries TRBV12-3 or TRBV12-4 and TRBJ2-7; TRBD2 is a possible D gene (7 bases). The CDR3 loop spans 14 amino acids. The CDR3 loop reads CTSSLGGRGYEQYF. The DNA for the CDR3 is TGTACCAGCAGTTTAGGGGGGAGGGGCTACGAGCAGTACTTC.

This clonotype was counted many times. This chain uses TRBV11-2 with TRBJ2-3; D is perhaps TRBD2 (6 bases). CDR1 and CDR2 (germline): SGHAT, FQNNGV. V was cut by 6 bases and J by 2 bases, with 15 bases left in between. This CDR3 contains 15 residues. The CDR3 reads CASRQFGGITDTQYF. As DNA, the CDR3 is TGTGCCAGCAGGCAATTTGGCGGGATCACAGATACGCAGTATTTT.

This clonotype was observed many times. This chain uses TRBV4-1 with TRBJ1-5; weak D call: TRBD1 (6 bases). The ends were cut back, 0 bases at V and 3 bases at J, with 12 bases in the middle. Per the germline V gene, CDR1 is MGHRA and CDR2 is YSYEKL. CDR3 length: 16 amino acids. This chain's CDR3 is CASSQEIGQNNQPQHF. The CDR3, as DNA: TGCGCCAGCAGCCAAGAGATCGGACAGAACAATCAGCCCCAGCATTTT.

This clonotype was found many times. This chain joins TRBV12-3 or TRBV12-4 and TRBJ2-7, with 8 bases aligning to TRBD1. With V trimmed by 4 bases and J by 4 bases, 6 bases remained unmatched. The CDR3 totals 14 residues. CDR3: CASSSGGLRYEQYF. The CDR3 DNA sequence: TGTGCCAGCAGTTCAGGGGGCTTGCGGTACGAGCAGTACTTC.

The chain uses TRBV6-1 and TRBJ1-5; no clear D. CDR1 and CDR2 from the germline V gene are MNHNS and SASEGT. Trimming removed 6 bases at V and 4 bases at J, with 16 bases between. The CDR3 has 15 amino acids. CDR3 in amino acids: CASSQRVSQNQPQHF. CDR3 in DNA: TGTGCCAGCAGCCAAAGGGTGAGTCAGAATCAGCCCCAGCATTTT.

This clonotype has only one observation. With a much larger clone just one base away, this may be a read error. The J gene is TRBJ1-2, the V gene TRBV6-5, with 9 bases aligning to TRBD1. This CDR3 is 16 amino acids long. The V segment lost 7 bases and the J segment 6 bases; nucleotides outside the gene matches: 15. Per germline, CDR1 MNHEY and CDR2 SVGAGI. DNA for the CDR3: TGTGCCAGCAACCGTACGGGAGACAGGGGGAAGAATGGCTACACCTTC. This encodes CASNRTGDRGKNGYTF.